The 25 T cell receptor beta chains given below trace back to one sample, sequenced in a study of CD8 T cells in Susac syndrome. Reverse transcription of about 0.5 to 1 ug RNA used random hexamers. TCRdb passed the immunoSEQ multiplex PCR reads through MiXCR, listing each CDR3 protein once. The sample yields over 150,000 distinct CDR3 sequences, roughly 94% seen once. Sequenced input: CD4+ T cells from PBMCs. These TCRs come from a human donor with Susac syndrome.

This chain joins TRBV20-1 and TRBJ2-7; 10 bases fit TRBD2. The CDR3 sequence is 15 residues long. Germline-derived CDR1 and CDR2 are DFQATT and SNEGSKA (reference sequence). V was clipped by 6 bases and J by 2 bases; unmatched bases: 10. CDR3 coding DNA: TGCAGTGCCATGATAACTAGCGGGGATCCCTACGAGCAGTACTTC. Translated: CSAMITSGDPYEQYF.

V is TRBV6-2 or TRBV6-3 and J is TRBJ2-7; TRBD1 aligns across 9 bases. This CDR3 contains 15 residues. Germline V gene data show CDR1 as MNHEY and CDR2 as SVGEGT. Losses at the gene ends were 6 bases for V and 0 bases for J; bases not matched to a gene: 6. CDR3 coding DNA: TGTGCCAGCAGACCCCCGGGACAGGGCTCCTACGAGCAGTACTTC. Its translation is CASRPPGQGSYEQYF.

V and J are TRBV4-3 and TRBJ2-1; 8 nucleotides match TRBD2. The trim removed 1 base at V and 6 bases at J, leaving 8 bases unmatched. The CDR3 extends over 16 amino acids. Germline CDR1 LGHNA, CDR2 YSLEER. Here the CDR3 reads CASSQGVAGPLNEQFF. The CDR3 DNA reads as TGCGCCAGCAGCCAAGGGGTAGCGGGACCTCTCAATGAGCAGTTCTTC.

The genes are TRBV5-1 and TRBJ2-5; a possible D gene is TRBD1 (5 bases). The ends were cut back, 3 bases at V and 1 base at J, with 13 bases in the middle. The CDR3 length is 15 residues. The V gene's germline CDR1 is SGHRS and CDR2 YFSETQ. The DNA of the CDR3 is TGCGCCAGCAGCTACCTCACAGGCCTCCAAGAGACCCAGTACTTC. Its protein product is CASSYLTGLQETQYF.

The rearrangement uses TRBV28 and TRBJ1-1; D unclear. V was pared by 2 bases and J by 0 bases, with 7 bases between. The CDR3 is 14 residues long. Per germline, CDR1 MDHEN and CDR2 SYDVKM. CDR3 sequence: CASSLVQMNTEAFF. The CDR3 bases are TGTGCCAGCAGTTTAGTACAGATGAACACTGAAGCTTTCTTT.

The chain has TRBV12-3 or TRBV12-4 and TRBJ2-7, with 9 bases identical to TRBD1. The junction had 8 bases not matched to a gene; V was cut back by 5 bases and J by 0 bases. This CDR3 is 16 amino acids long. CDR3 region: CASSVFMGQGSYEQYF. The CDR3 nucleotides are TGTGCCAGCAGTGTATTCATGGGACAGGGCTCCTACGAGCAGTACTTC.

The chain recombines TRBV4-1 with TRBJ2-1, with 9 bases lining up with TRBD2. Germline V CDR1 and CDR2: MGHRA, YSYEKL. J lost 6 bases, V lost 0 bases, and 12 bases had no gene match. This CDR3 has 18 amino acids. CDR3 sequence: CASSQDLAVAGESNEQFF. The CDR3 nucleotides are TGCGCCAGCAGCCAAGATCTTGCCGTAGCGGGGGAGAGCAATGAGCAGTTCTTC.

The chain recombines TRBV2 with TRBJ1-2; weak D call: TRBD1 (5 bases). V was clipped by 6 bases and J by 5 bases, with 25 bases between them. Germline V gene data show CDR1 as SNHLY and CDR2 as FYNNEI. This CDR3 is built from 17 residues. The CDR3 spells CASRPGDGAPPGYGYTF. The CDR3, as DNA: TGTGCCAGCAGGCCCGGTGATGGGGCTCCCCCTGGGTATGGCTACACCTTC.

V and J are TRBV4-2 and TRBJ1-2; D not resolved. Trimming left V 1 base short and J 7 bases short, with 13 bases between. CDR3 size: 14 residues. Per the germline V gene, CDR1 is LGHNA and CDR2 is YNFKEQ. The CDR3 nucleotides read TGTGCCAGCAGCCAAGTGAAACAGAAGGCTGGCTACACCTTC. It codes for CASSQVKQKAGYTF.

The DNA for the CDR3 is TGCGCCAGCAGCGAGCCGGGGGGTGCCTACGAGCAGTACTTC. This codes for CASSEPGGAYEQYF. The chain carries TRBV5-1 and TRBJ2-7, with 7 bases identical to TRBD2. From germline, CDR1 is SGHRS and CDR2 YFSETQ. V trimming: 4 bases; J trimming: 2 bases; junction bases outside the gene matches: 6. CDR3 size: 14 residues.

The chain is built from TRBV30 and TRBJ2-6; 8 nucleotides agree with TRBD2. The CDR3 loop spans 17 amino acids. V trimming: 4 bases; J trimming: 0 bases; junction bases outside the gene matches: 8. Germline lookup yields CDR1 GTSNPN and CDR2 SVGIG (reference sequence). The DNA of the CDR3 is TGTGCCTGGACCCGGGGGGGAACACACTCTGGGGCCAACGTCCTGACTTTC. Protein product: CAWTRGGTHSGANVLTF. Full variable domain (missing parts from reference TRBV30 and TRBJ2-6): SQTIHQWPATLVQPVGSPLSLECTVEGTSNPNLYWYRQAAGRGLQLLFYSVGIGQISSEVPQNLSASRPQDRQFILSSKKLLLSDSGFYLCAWTRGGTHSGANVLTFGAGSRLTVL.

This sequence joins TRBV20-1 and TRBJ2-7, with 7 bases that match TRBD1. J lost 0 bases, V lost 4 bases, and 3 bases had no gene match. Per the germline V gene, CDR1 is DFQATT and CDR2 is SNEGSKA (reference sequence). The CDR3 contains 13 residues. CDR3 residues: CSATDRHSYEQYF. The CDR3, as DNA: TGCAGTGCTACGGACAGGCACTCCTACGAGCAGTACTTC.

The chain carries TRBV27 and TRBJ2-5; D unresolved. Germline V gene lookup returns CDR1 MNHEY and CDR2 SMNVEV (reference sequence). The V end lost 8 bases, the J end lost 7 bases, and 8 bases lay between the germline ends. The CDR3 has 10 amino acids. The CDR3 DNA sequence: TGTGCCAGCGGATCTAGGACCCAGTACTTC. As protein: CASGSRTQYF.

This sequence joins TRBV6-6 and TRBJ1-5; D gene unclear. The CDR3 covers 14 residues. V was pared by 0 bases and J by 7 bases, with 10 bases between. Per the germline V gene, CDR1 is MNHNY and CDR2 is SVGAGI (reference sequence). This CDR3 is CASSYSAPQQPQHF. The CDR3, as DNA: TGTGCCAGCAGTTACTCGGCCCCCCAGCAGCCCCAGCATTTT.

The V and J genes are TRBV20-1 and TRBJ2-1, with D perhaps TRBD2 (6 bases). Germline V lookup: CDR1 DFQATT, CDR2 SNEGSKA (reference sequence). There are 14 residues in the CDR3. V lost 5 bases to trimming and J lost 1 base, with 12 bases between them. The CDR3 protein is CSASTGDSYNEQFF. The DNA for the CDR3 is TGCAGTGCTTCGACGGGGGATTCCTACAATGAGCAGTTCTTC.

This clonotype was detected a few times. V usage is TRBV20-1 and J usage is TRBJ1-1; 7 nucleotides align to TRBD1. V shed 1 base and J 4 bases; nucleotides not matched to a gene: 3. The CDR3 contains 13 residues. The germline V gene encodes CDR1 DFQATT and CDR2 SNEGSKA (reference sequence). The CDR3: CSARGAGGTEAFF. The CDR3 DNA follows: TGCAGTGCTAGAGGCGCAGGGGGCACTGAAGCTTTCTTT.

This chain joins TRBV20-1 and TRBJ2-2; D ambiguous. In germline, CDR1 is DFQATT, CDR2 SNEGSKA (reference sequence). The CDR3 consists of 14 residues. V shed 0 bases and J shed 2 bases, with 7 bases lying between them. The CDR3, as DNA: TGCAGTGCTAGAGACACTTATAACACCGGGGAGCTGTTTTTT. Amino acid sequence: CSARDTYNTGELFF.

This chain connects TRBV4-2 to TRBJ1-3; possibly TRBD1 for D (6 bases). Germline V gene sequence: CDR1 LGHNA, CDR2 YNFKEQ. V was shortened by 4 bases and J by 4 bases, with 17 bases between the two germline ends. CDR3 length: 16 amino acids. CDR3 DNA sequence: TGTGCCAGCAGCCCCAGTTCGGCAGGGGCCGGAAACACCATATATTTT. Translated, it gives CASSPSSAGAGNTIYF.

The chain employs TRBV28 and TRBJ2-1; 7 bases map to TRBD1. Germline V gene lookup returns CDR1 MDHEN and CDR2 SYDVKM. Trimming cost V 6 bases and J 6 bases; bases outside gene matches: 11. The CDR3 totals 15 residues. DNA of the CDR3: TGTGCCAGCAGACTAACTGGGGCAGGGGGCAATGAGCAGTTCTTC. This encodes CASRLTGAGGNEQFF. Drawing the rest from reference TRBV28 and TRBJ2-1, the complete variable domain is DVKVTQSSRYLVKRTGEKVFLECVQDMDHENMFWYRQDPGLGLRLIYFSYDVKMKEKGDIPEGYSVSREKKERFSLILESASTNQTSMYLCASRLTGAGGNEQFFGPGTRLTVL.

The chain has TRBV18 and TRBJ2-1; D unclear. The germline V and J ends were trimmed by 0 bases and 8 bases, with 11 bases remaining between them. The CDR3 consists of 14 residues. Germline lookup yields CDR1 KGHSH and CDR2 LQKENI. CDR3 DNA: TGTGCCAGCTCACCACCGTGGCAGCGAGATGAGCAGTTCTTC. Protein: CASSPPWQRDEQFF.

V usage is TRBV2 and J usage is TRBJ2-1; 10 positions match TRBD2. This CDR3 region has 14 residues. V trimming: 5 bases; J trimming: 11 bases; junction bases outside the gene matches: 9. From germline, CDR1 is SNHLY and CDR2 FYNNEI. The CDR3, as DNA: TGTGCCAGCAGTCTACTACTAGCGGGGCCCCAGCAGTTCTTC. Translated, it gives CASSLLLAGPQQFF.

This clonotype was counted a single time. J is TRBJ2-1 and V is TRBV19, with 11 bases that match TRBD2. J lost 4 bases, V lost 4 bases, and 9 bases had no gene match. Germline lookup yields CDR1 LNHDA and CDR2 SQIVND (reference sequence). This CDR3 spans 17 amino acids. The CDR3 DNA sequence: TGTGCCAGTAGTAGGAAATCAGGGACTAGCGGTTACAATGAGCAGTTCTTC. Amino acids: CASSRKSGTSGYNEQFF.

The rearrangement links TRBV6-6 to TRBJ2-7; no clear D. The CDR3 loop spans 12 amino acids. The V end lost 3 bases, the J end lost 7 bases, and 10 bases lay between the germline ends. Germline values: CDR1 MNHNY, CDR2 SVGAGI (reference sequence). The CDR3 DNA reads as TGTGCCAGCAGTTATACTGGGCTTGAGCAGTACTTC. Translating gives CASSYTGLEQYF.

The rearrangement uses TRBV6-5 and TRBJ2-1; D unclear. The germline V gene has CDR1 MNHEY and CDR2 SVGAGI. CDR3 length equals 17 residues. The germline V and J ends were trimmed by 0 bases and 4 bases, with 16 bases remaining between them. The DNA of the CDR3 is TGTGCCAGCAGTTACTCACCCGTCACCTCCCTTTACAATGAGCAGTTCTTC. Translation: CASSYSPVTSLYNEQFF.

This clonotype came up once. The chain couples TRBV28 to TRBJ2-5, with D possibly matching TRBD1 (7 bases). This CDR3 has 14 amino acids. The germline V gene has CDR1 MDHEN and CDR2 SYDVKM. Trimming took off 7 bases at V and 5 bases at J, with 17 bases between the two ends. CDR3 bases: TGTGCCAGCACTGGAGGGGGCGCCGGGGAGACCCAGTACTTC. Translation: CASTGGGAGETQYF.